The text below deals with one T cell receptor (beta chain). Its antigen is not identified. Sample time point: recipient sample about 28 days before transplant, after cytoreduction. Samples: about 28 days before transplant, then days 30, 100 and 180 after. These data are taken from a study of T cell clonotyping in hematopoietic cell transplantation. In the study overall: Cytoreduction preceded collection of pretransplant recipient samples.

The CDR3 sequence is 16 residues long. The germline V gene has CDR1 SGHAT and CDR2 FQNNGV. V was clipped by 5 bases and J by 0 bases, with 15 bases between them. Assay: immunoSEQ multiplex PCR; the TCRdb copy retains only in-frame clones and omits some. The table has more than 25,000 clones, over 60% seen once. General study points: Higher Inverse Simpson Index values in graft donor and pretransplant recipient predicted broader posttransplant TCR diversity. After transplant, recipient diversity fell while pathologically expanded clonotypes grew through day 180.

The specimen was peripheral blood mononuclear cells, collected before stem cell transplant. The receptor was derived from a woman in her thirties with chronic myeloid leukemia. Some clones in this sample may be carry-over from other donors' samples. The chain uses TRBV11-2 and TRBJ2-3, with D hard to call. The CDR3 sequence is CASSDPVSFSTDTQYF. The CDR3 coding sequence is TGTGCCAGCAGCGACCCCGTTAGCTTTAGCACAGATACGCAGTATTTT.